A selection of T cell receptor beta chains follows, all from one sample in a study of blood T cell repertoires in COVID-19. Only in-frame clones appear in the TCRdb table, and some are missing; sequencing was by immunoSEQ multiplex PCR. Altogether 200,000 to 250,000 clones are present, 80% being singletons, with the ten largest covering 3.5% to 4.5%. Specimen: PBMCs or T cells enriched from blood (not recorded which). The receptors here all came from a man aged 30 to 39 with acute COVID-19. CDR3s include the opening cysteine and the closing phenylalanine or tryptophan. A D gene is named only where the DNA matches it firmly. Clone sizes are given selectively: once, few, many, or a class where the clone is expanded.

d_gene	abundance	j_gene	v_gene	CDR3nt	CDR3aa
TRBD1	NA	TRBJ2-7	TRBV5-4	TGTGCCAGCAGCCCGGGACAGTTAGGCGAGCAGTACTTC	CASSPGQLGEQYF
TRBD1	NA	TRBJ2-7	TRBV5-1	TGCGCCAGCAGCTTGAACAGGGGAACCGAGCAGTACTTC	CASSLNRGTEQYF
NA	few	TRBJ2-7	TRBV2	TGTGCCAGCAGTGAAGTACAGGCCTACGAGCAGTACTTC	CASSEVQAYEQYF
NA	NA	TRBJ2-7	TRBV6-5	TGTGCCAGCAGTTACAGGGGGACCTACGAGCAGTACTTC	CASSYRGTYEQYF
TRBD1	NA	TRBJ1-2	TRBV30	TGTGCCTACTCACAGGGGGCAGTGGATGGCTACACCTTC	CAYSQGAVDGYTF
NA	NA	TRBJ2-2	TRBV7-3	TGTGCCAGCAGCTTAACCCCTAGTACCGGGGAGCTGTTTTTT	CASSLTPSTGELFF
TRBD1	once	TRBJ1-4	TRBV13	TGTGCCTCGCGACAGGGGGGCGAAAAACTGTTTTTT	CASRQGGEKLFF
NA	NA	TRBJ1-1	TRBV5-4	TGTGCCAGCAGCTTGGAGGGACACTTCACTGAAGCTTTCTTT	CASSLEGHFTEAFF
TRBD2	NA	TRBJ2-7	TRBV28	TGTGCCAGCAGTTTTCCCGGGACTAGCGGATCCTACGAGCAGTACTTC	CASSFPGTSGSYEQYF
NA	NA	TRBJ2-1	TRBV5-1	TGCGCCAGCAGCTTGGGAGTGAGAATAGAGCAGTTCTTC	CASSLGVRIEQFF
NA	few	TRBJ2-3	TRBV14	TGTGCCAGCAGCCCGTTTGACAGTACGCAGTATTTT	CASSPFDSTQYF
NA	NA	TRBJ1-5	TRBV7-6	TGTGCCAGCAGCTTAGCGTTCGTCAGGCTGAATCAGCCCCAGCATTTT	CASSLAFVRLNQPQHF
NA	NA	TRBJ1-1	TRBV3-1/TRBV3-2	TGTGCCAGCCGGAGGGGGGGTGAAGCTTTCTTT	CASRRGGEAFF
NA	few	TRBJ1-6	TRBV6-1	TGTGCCAGCAGTGAAGGGCACCATAATAATTCACCCCTCCACTTT	CASSEGHHNNSPLHF
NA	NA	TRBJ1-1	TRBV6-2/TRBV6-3	TGTGCCAGCACCCCGAGGACACGGGCTGCGGCTTTCTTT	CASTPRTRAAAFF
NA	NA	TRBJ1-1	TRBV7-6	TGTGCCAGCAGCCTTTCCGAGAAAACTGAAGCTTTCTTT	CASSLSEKTEAFF
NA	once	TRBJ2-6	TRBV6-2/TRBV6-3	TGTGCCAGCAGTTACGGGGGGTCTGGGGCCAACGTCCTGACTTTC	CASSYGGSGANVLTF
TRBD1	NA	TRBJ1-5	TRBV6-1	TGTGCCAGCAGTGAGCGGGACAGGGGGCTTCCTTCGGGTCAGCCCCAGCATTTT	CASSERDRGLPSGQPQHF
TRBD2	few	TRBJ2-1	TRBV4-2	TGTGCCAGCAGCCAGGGGGGACTAGAAGTTATCAATGAGCAGTTCTTC	CASSQGGLEVINEQFF
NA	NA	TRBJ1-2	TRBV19	TGTGCCAGTACCTCTGGTCCGAGCGGCTACACCTTC	CASTSGPSGYTF
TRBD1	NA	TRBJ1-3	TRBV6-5	TGTGCCAGCAAGACAGGGACTGGAAACACCATATATTTT	CASKTGTGNTIYF
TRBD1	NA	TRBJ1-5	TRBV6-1	TGTGCCAGCAGTGAAGGGGCACAGGGGTTCAATCAGCCCCAGCATTTT	CASSEGAQGFNQPQHF
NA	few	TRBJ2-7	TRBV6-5	TGTGCCAGCTTGGACTTTTACGAGCAGTACTTC	CASLDFYEQYF
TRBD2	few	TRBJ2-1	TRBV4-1	TGCGCCAGCAGCCACGTTACTAGCGGGGGCAATGAGCAGTTCTTC	CASSHVTSGGNEQFF
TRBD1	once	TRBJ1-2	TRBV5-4	TGTGCCAGCAGCACAAGGACAGGGGTGGGCCTCTATGGCTACACCTTC	CASSTRTGVGLYGYTF
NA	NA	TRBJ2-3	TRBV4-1	TGCGCCAGCAGCCAAGATTCCCCTAGGACAACAGATACGCAGTATTTT	CASSQDSPRTTDTQYF
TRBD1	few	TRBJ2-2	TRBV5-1	TGCGCCAGCAGCGGAGGGACAGGGGGTTCCGGGGAGCTGTTTTTT	CASSGGTGGSGELFF
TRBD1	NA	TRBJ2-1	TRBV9	TGTGCCAGCAGCCAGGGACAGGGGTACAATGAGCAGTTCTTC	CASSQGQGYNEQFF
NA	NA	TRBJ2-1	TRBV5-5	TGTGCCAGCAGCTTGGGGAGCTCCTACAATGAGCAGTTCTTC	CASSLGSSYNEQFF
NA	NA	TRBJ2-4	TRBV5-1	TGCGCCAGCAGCTTGGGACAGACCCAAAACATTCAGTACTTC	CASSLGQTQNIQYF
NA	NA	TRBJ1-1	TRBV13	TGTGCCAGCAGCTTAGGTGGCAGGGGAACTGAAGCTTTCTTT	CASSLGGRGTEAFF
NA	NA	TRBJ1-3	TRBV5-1	TGCGCCAGCAGCTTAGGACCGGGGGGCTCTGGAAACACCATATATTTT	CASSLGPGGSGNTIYF
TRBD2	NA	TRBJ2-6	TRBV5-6	TGTGCCAGCAGCTTGGGAGGGAGGGTCGTTGATGGGGCCAACGTCCTGACTTTC	CASSLGGRVVDGANVLTF
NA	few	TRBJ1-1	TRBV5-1	TGCGCCAGCAGTTACCAAGGGACTGGGTCCTCATTGAACACTGAAGCTTTCTTT	CASSYQGTGSSLNTEAFF
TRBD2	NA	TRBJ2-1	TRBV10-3	TGTGCCATCAGATTTAGCGGGGGAGCATACAATGAGCAGTTCTTC	CAIRFSGGAYNEQFF
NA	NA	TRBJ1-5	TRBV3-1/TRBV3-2	TGTGCCAGCAGCCCTAACAGGGTTATACAGCCCCAGCATTTT	CASSPNRVIQPQHF